This entry concerns a single T cell receptor beta chain. This clonotype was seen a few times. This clone's antigen is unknown. Base quality data are lacking; no much larger clone is found one base away. CDR3 length: 14 amino acids, cysteine to phenylalanine. Kept here is only the CDR3 DNA, which spans 42 bases and is read in frame from base 1. The germline V gene sets CDR1 to SGHRS and CDR2 to YFSETQ. Trimming at the junction amounts to 4 bases on V and 9 bases on J, and the germline ends lie 17 bases apart. This record comes from a study of T cells after yellow fever vaccination (dated by TCRdb to between 2018 and 2021). In the study overall: The SMART-Seq v4 Ultra Low Input RNA kit was used to prepare libraries from fractions with low cell numbers. Blood was collected at multiple timepoints before and after primary and secondary immunization, and bulk PBMC replicates and cell subsets were isolated. To follow T-cell clones before and after both primary and booster YFV17D yellow fever vaccination, bulk TCR alpha and beta repertoires underwent longitudinal sequencing. Two healthy male donors, one aged 18 to 29 and one aged 30 to 40 years, were included in the cohort.

Data came from an Illumina NovaSeq 6000. TCR cDNA was made using 5'RACE template switching, a step that added a universal primer site and unique molecular identifiers. Priming for cDNA synthesis came from both the TCR alpha and TCR beta constant segments. Two PCR steps were used to amplify libraries, with sample barcodes and sequencing adapters being added in the second step. Sequencing of the libraries was done on either Illumina HiSeq 2500 (2x100 bp) or NovaSeq (2x150 bp). Turning to the authors' computational methods: Reads were demultiplexed and collapsed into UMI consensus sequences with MIGEC, and V(D)J alignment was performed with MiXCR. Clonotypes responding to the vaccine were identified with edgeR on replicate PBMC samples, with the criteria of FDR below 0.01 and a log2 fold change above 5 up to day 15. Bulk clonotypes were assigned CD4 or CD8 identity according to which sequenced CD4 or CD8 repertoire held them at higher abundance. TCRdb's own reprocessing of the public reads used fastp at Q25 and MiXCR and kept productive beta chains. CDR3 protein sequences are deduplicated, and each keeps its most common genes and DNA. TCRdb's processing, not the authors', yielded these V and J calls. In this sample the table shows approximately 250,000 distinct CDR3 sequences, roughly 5.6% of which occur a single time. The ten largest account for approximately 3.5% of the sample.

The treatment or condition tag for this specimen amounts to: live attenuated yellow fever vaccine strain. A standard Ficoll-Paque protocol was used to isolate PBMCs from peripheral blood. Dynabeads CD4 and CD8 positive selection kits were used to isolate CD4 and CD8 T-cell fractions. TriZol was used to extract RNA from bulk PBMCs, from CD4 and CD8 fractions, and from dextramer-positive and dextramer-negative fractions. The research as a whole found: A small fraction of clonotypes showed up in both the CD4 and CD8 compartments, probably as a result of convergent recombination. The study included only two donors, which limits how far the findings can be generalized. FACS-sorted repertoires could contain abundant contaminating clonotypes from the bulk population, so computational filtering was required. Most clones expanded after primary vaccination were re-detected after the booster (almost 97% of CD4 and around nine tenths of CD8), suggesting broad memory maintenance. Compared with the primary T-cell response, the secondary T-cell response was weaker but faster, peaking on day 5 rather than day 15.

The V and J segments used are TRBV5-1 and TRBJ2-1; the D gene is perhaps TRBD2, from 5 matching bases. The specimen comprised CD4+ T cells sorted from PBMCs, sampled on the day of the yellow fever booster vaccination. The TCR sequence derives from a man younger than 30 who received the YFV17D yellow fever vaccine. In nucleotides, the sequence is TGCGCCAGCAGCCGGAACCAAGAGGGTGGTGAGCAGTTCTTC. Its translation reads: CASSRNQEGGEQFF.